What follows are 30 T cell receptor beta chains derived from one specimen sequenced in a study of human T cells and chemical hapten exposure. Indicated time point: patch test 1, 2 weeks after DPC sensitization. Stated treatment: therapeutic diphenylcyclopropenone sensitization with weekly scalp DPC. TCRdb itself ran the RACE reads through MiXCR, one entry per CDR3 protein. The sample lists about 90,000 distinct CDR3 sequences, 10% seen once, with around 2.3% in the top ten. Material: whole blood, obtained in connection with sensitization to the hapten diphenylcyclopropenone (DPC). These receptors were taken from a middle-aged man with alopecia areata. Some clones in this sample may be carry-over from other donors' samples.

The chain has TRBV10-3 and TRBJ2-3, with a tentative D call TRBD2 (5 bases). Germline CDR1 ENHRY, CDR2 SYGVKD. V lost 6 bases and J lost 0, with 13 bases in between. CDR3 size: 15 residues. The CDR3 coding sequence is TGTGCCATCAGGGTAGCGCGGACTAGCACAGATACGCAGTATTTT. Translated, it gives CAIRVARTSTDTQYF.

CDR3 sequence reads: CASSQDVGRAYNEQFF. CDR3 sequence (DNA): TGTGCCAGCAGCCAAGACGTCGGGAGGGCGTACAATGAGCAGTTCTTC. The rearrangement joins TRBV4-2 to TRBJ2-1; TRBD2 aligns across 8 bases. CDR3 size: 16 residues. The germline CDR1 and CDR2 sequences are LGHNA and YNFKEQ. With 0 bases clipped from V and 4 bases from J, the junction kept 5 bases outside the gene matches.

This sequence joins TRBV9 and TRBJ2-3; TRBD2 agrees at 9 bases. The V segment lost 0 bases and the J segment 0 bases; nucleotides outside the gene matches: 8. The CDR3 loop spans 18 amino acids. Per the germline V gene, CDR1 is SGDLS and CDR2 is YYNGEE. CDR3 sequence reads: CASSVGMASGTSTDTQYF. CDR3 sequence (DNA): TGTGCCAGCAGCGTAGGGATGGCTAGCGGGACAAGCACAGATACGCAGTATTTT.

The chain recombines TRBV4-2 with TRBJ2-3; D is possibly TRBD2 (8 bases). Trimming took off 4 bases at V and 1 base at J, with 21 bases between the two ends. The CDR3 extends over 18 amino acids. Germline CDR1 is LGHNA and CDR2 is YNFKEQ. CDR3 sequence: CASSRSREGASRTDTQYF. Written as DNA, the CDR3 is TGTGCCAGCAGCCGAAGTCGGGAGGGGGCGTCCCGCACAGATACGCAGTATTTT.

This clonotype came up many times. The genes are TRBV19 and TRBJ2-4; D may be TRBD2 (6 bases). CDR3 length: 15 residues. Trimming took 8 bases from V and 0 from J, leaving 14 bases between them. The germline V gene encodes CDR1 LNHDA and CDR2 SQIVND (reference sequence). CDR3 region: CASSPWEVAKNIQYF. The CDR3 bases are TGTGCCAGTTCCCCGTGGGAGGTAGCCAAAAACATTCAGTACTTC.

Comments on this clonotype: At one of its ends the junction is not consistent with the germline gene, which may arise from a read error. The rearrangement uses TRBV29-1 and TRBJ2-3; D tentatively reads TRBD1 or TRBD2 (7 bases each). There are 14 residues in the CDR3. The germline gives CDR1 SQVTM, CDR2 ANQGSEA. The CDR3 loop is CSVSGGGLTDTKYF. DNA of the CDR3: TGCAGCGTCTCAGGGGGGGGGCTCACAGATACGAAGTATTTT.

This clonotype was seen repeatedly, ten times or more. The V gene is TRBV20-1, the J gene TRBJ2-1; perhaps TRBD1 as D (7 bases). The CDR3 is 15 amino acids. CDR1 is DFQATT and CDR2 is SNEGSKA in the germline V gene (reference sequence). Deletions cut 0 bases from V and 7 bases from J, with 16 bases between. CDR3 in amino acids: CSARDPASGGNEQFF. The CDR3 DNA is TGCAGTGCTAGAGATCCAGCTTCAGGGGGGAATGAGCAGTTCTTC.

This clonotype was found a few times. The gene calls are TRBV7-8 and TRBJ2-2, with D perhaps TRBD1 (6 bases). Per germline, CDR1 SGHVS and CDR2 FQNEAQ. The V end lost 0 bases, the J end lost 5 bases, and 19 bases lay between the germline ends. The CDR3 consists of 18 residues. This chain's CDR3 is CASSLALRVTGQTGELFF. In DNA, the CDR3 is TGTGCCAGCAGCTTAGCCCTTCGTGTAACAGGGCAGACCGGGGAGCTGTTTTTT.

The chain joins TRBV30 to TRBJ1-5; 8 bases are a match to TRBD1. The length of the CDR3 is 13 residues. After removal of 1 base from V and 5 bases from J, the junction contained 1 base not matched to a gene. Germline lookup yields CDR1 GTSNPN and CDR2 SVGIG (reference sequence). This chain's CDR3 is CAWSGQGYQPQHF. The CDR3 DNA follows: TGTGCCTGGAGTGGACAGGGGTATCAGCCCCAGCATTTT.

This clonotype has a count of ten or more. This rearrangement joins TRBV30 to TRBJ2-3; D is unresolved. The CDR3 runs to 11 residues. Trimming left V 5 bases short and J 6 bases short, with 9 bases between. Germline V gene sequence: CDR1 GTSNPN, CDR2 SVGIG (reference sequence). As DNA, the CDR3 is TGTGCCTGGGTAGGGTCCGATACGCAGTATTTT. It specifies CAWVGSDTQYF.

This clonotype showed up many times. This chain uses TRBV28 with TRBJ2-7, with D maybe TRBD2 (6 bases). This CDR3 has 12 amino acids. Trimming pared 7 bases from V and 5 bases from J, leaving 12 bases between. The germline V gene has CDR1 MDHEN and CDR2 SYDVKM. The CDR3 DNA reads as TGTGCCAGCAACGGGGGTCTACACGAGCAGTACTTC. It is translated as CASNGGLHEQYF.

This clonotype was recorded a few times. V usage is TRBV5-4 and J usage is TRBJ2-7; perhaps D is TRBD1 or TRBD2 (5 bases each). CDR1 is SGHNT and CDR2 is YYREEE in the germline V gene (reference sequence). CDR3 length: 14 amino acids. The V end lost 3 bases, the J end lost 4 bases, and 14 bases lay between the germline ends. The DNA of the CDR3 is TGTGCCAGCAGCTCGGGACCACTCTCTTACGAGCAGTACGTC. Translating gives CASSSGPLSYEQYV.

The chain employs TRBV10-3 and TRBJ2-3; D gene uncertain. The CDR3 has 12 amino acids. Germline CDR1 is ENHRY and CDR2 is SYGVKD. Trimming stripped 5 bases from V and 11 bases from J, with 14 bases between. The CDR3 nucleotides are TGTGCCATCAGTCCCAACGAACTCGAGCAGTATTTT. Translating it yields CAISPNELEQYF.

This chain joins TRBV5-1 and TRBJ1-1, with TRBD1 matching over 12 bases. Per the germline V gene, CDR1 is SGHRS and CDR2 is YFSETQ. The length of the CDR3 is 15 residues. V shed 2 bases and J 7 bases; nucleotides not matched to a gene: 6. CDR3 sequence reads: CASSLGTGGKVEAFF. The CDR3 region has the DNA TGCGCCAGCAGCTTAGGGACAGGGGGCAAGGTTGAAGCTTTCTTT. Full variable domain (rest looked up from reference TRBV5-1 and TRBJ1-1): KAGVTQTPRYLIKTRGQQVTLSCSPISGHRSVSWYQQTPGQGLQFLFEYFSETQRNKGNFPGRFSGRQFSNSRSEMNVSTLELGDSALYLCASSLGTGGKVEAFFGQGTRLTVV.

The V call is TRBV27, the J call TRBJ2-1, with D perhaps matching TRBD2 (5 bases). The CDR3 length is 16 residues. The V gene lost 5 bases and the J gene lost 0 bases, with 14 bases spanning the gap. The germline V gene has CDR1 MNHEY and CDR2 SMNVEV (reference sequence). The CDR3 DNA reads TGTGCCAGCAGTCCAGACTACCGGAGCTCCTACAATGAGCAGTTCTTC. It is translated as CASSPDYRSSYNEQFF.

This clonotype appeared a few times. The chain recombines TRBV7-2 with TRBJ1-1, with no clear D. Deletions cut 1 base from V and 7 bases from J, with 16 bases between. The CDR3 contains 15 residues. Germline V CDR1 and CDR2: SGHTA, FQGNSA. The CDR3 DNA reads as TGTGCCAGCAGCTTAGAAGGGCAGCGAAGCCGTGAAGCTTTCTTT. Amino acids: CASSLEGQRSREAFF. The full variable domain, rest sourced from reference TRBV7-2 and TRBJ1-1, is GAGVSQSPSNKVTEKGKDVELRCDPISGHTALYWYRQSLGQGLEFLIYFQGNSAPDKSGLPSDRFSAERTGGSVSTLTIQRTQQEDSAVYLCASSLEGQRSREAFFGQGTRLTVV.

The CDR3 reads CSARRGVRTDTQYF. The CDR3 DNA follows: TGCAGTGCTCGGAGGGGAGTTAGGACAGATACGCAGTATTTT. The genes are TRBV20-1 and TRBJ2-3; D possibly corresponds to TRBD2 (6 bases). CDR1 and CDR2 (germline): DFQATT, SNEGSKA (reference sequence). V was shortened by 5 bases and J by 3 bases, with 15 bases between the two germline ends. This CDR3 is 14 amino acids long.

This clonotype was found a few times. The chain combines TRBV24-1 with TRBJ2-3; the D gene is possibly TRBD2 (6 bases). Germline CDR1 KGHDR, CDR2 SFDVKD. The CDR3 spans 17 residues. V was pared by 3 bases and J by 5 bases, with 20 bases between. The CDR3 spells CATSDRTEGQLIDTQYF. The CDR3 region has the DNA TGTGCCACCAGTGATAGAACGGAGGGCCAGTTAATAGATACGCAGTATTTT.

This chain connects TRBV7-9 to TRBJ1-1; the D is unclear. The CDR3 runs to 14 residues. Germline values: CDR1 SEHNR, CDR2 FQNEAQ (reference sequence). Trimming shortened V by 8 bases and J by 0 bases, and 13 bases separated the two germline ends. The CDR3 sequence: CASLLVQMNTEAFF. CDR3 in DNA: TGTGCCAGCTTGTTGGTCCAGATGAACACTGAAGCTTTCTTT.

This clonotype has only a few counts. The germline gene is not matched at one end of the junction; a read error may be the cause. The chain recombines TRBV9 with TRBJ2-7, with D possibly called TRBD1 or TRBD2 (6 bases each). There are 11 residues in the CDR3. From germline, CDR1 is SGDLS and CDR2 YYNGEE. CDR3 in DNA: TGTGCCAGCAGCCACCCCCGGGGGCGGAGGTTC. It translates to CASSHPRGRRF.

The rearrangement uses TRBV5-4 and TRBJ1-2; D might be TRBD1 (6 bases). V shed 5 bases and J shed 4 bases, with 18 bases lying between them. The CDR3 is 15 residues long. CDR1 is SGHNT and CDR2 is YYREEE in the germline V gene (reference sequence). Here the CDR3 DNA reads TGTGCCAGCAGTTTAATATCCAGGGGTCCCTATGGCTACACCTTC. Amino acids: CASSLISRGPYGYTF.

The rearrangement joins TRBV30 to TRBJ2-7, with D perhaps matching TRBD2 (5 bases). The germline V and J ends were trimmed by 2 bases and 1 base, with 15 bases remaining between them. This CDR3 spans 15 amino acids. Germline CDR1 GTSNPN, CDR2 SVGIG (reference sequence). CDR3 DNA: TGTGCCTGGAGTCGTCGGCGGGTAGGATCCTACGAGCAGTACTTC. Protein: CAWSRRRVGSYEQYF.

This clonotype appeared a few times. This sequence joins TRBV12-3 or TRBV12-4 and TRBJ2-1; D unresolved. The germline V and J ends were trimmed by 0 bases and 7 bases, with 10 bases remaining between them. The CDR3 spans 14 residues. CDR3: CASSLALLSNEQFF. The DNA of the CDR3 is TGTGCCAGCAGTTTAGCCCTCCTTAGTAATGAGCAGTTCTTC.

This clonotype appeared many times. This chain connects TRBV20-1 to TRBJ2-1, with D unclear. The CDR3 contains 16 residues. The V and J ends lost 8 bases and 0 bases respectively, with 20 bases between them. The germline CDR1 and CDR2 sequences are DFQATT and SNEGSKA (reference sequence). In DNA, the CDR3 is TGCAGTCGCCCAACCCCTTCTGCTCACTCCTACAATGAGCAGTTCTTC. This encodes CSRPTPSAHSYNEQFF.

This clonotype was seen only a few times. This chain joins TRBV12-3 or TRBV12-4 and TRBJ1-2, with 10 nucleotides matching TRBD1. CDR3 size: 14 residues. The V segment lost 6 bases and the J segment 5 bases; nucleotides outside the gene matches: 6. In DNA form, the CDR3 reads TGTGCCAGCAGCCTCGACAGGGGGCTTTATGGCTACACCTTC. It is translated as CASSLDRGLYGYTF.

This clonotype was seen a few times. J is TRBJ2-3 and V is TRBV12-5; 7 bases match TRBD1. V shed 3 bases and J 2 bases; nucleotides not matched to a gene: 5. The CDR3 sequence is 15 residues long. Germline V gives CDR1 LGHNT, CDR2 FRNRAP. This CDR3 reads CASGLSGQPTDTQYF. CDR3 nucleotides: TGTGCTAGTGGTTTATCGGGACAGCCCACAGATACGCAGTATTTT.

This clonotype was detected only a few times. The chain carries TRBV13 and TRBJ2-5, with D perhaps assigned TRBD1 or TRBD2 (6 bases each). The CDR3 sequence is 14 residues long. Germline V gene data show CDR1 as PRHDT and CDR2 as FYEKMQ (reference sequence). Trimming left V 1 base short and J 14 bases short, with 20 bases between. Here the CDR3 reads CASSLVSGAPRSYF. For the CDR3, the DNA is TGTGCCAGCAGCTTAGTGTCGGGGGCCCCACGGAGTTACTTC.

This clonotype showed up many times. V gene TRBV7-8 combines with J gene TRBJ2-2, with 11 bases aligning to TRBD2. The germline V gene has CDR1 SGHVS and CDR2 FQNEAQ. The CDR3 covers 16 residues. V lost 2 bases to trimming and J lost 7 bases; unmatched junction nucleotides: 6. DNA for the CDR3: TGTGCCAGCAGCTTAAGGCTAGCGGGAGGTGGCGGGGAGCTGTTTTTT. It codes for CASSLRLAGGGGELFF. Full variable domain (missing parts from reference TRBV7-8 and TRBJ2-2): GAGVSQSPRYKVAKRGQDVALRCDPISGHVSLFWYQQALGQGPEFLTYFQNEAQLDKSGLPSDRFFAERPEGSVSTLKIQRTQQEDSAVYLCASSLRLAGGGGELFFGEGSRLTVL.

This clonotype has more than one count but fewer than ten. CDR3 DNA sequence: TGCAGCGTGCTGGGACAGGGCAATCAGCCCCAGCATTTT. As protein: CSVLGQGNQPQHF. The rearrangement uses TRBV29-1 and TRBJ1-5; TRBD1 matches at 8 bases. This CDR3 is 13 amino acids long. Per the germline V gene, CDR1 is SQVTM and CDR2 is ANQGSEA. Trimming at V came to 6 bases and at J to 2 bases, leaving 3 bases not matched to a gene.

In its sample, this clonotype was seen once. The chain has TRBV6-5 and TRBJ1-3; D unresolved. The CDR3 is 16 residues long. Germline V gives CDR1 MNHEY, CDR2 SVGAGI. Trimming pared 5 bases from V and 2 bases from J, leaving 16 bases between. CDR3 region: CASSQSGGGAGNTIYF. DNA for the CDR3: TGTGCCAGCAGTCAATCTGGAGGAGGCGCTGGAAACACCATATATTTT.